What follows are 16 T cell receptor beta chains derived from one specimen sequenced in a study of blood T cell repertoires in COVID-19. The protocol was immunoSEQ multiplex PCR, while the TCRdb copy is restricted to in-frame clones and leaves out a portion. The sample has under 300,000 clones; 86% are singletons. The specimen sequenced was peripheral blood. The receptors here all came from a man between 18 and 35 years old with active or convalescent COVID-19.

The genes are TRBV3-1 (or the pseudogene TRBV3-2) and TRBJ1-6, with unresolved D. The CDR3 runs to 14 residues. Trimming left V 4 bases short and J 0 bases short, with 4 bases between. Germline CDR1 LGHDT, CDR2 YNNKEL (reference sequence). CDR3 sequence reads: CASSRSSYNSPLHF. The CDR3 nucleotides are TGTGCCAGCAGCCGGAGCTCCTATAATTCACCCCTCCACTTT.

This chain joins TRBV3-1 (or the pseudogene TRBV3-2) and TRBJ1-4, with D maybe TRBD1 (6 bases). This CDR3 is built from 15 residues. Trimming shortened V by 8 bases and J by 7 bases, and 20 bases separated the two germline ends. Germline V gives CDR1 LGHDT, CDR2 YNNKEL (reference sequence). The CDR3: CASGFEGGGIEKLFF. Written as DNA, the CDR3 is TGTGCCAGCGGATTTGAGGGGGGGGGAATTGAAAAACTGTTTTTT.

The rearrangement uses TRBV10-3 and TRBJ1-5; tentative D call: TRBD1 (5 bases). CDR1 is ENHRY and CDR2 is SYGVKD in the germline V gene. V was shortened by 4 bases and J by 2 bases, with 12 bases between the two germline ends. This CDR3 region has 15 residues. CDR3 region: CAISGEPGGNQPQHF. The CDR3 nucleotides are TGTGCCATCAGTGGGGAACCGGGGGGCAATCAGCCCCAGCATTTT.

This rearrangement joins TRBV11-2 to TRBJ1-1; 8 nucleotides agree with TRBD1. CDR3 length equals 14 residues. Germline V lookup: CDR1 SGHAT, CDR2 FQNNGV. The trim removed 4 bases at V and 3 bases at J, leaving 4 bases unmatched. This CDR3 reads CASSSGQAYTEAFF. DNA of the CDR3: TGTGCCAGCAGCTCGGGACAGGCTTACACTGAAGCTTTCTTT.

In its sample, this clone was seen once. This rearrangement joins TRBV18 to TRBJ1-1, with D unresolved. Germline CDR1 and CDR2: KGHSH and LQKENI. Trimming took off 2 bases at V and 3 bases at J, with 10 bases between the two ends. The CDR3 covers 14 residues. This CDR3 is CASSPGPPYTEAFF. Written as DNA, the CDR3 is TGTGCCAGCTCACCAGGCCCACCGTACACTGAAGCTTTCTTT.

The chain employs TRBV7-9 and TRBJ2-3, with D possibly matching TRBD1 (6 bases). Germline-derived CDR1 and CDR2 are SEHNR and FQNEAQ (reference sequence). The CDR3 spans 17 residues. V was pared by 5 bases and J by 0 bases, with 18 bases between. CDR3 sequence (DNA): TGTGCCAGCAGCGCGACTGGACAGTCTGTTAGCACAGATACGCAGTATTTT. This codes for CASSATGQSVSTDTQYF.

The rearrangement joins TRBV2 to TRBJ2-7, with D maybe TRBD2 (5 bases). The CDR3 is 14 amino acids. The V end was cut by 6 bases, the J end by 2 bases, with 14 bases between. CDR1 and CDR2 from the germline V gene are SNHLY and FYNNEI. CDR3 residues: CASRRTVGPYEQYF. CDR3 coding DNA: TGTGCCAGCAGACGGACTGTTGGTCCCTACGAGCAGTACTTC.

This sequence joins TRBV3-1 (or the pseudogene TRBV3-2) and TRBJ1-4; a possible D gene is TRBD1 (6 bases). The CDR3 is 15 residues long. Trimming pared 4 bases from V and 8 bases from J, leaving 17 bases between. Germline lookup yields CDR1 LGHDT and CDR2 YNNKEL (reference sequence). CDR3 sequence: CASSPGQWLDEKLFF. The CDR3 DNA follows: TGTGCCAGCAGCCCGGGACAATGGTTGGACGAAAAACTGTTTTTT.

The chain employs TRBV6-5 and TRBJ1-1; 9 bases align to TRBD1. V shed 0 bases and J 10 bases; nucleotides not matched to a gene: 6. Germline assignment: CDR1 MNHEY and CDR2 SVGAGI. The CDR3 loop spans 14 amino acids. CDR3 region: CASSYSRTGAGAFF. CDR3 DNA sequence: TGTGCCAGCAGTTACTCCCGGACAGGGGCGGGAGCTTTCTTT.

In its sample, this clone was seen once. The chain links TRBV18 to TRBJ1-1, with a weak D call TRBD1 (5 bases). The V and J ends lost 6 bases and 3 bases respectively, with 11 bases between them. The length of the CDR3 is 13 residues. Looked up from germline, CDR1 is KGHSH and CDR2 is LQKENI. The CDR3 loop is CASSLDRYTEAFF. Written as DNA, the CDR3 is TGTGCCAGCTCCCTAGACAGATACACTGAAGCTTTCTTT.

The chain carries TRBV9 and TRBJ1-5; D possibly corresponds to TRBD1 (6 bases). This CDR3 comprises 15 residues. In germline, CDR1 is SGDLS, CDR2 YYNGEE. Trimming cost V 4 bases and J 0 bases, with 11 bases left between them. CDR3 sequence: CASSKQGDSNQPQHF. CDR3 DNA: TGTGCCAGCAGCAAACAGGGAGATAGCAATCAGCCCCAGCATTTT.

This clone has a handful of counts. This sequence joins TRBV19 and TRBJ2-7; TRBD1 might be the D (5 bases). With 4 bases removed from V and 3 bases from J, the gap between germline ends came to 16 bases. Per germline, CDR1 LNHDA and CDR2 SQIVND (reference sequence). The CDR3 has 15 amino acids. The DNA of the CDR3 is TGTGCCAGTAGTAACGCAGGGTCTGCCCACTACGAGCAGTACTTC. Amino acids: CASSNAGSAHYEQYF.

The rearrangement uses TRBV18 and TRBJ2-2, with a tentative D call TRBD2 (5 bases). Germline-derived CDR1 and CDR2 are KGHSH and LQKENI. The CDR3 contains 15 residues. V lost 3 bases and J 5 bases, leaving 13 bases between the germline ends. The CDR3 sequence: CASSPTAPGTGELFF. The CDR3 coding sequence is TGTGCCAGCTCACCCACGGCACCGGGGACCGGGGAGCTGTTTTTT.

The chain carries TRBV11-1 and TRBJ2-7; possible D gene TRBD1, 5 bases. CDR1 and CDR2 from the germline V gene are SGHAT and FQDESV (reference sequence). The CDR3 extends over 13 amino acids. Trimming left V 1 base short and J 5 bases short, with 9 bases between. The CDR3 sequence: CASSLDPGNEQYF. CDR3 nucleotides: TGTGCCAGCAGCTTAGACCCAGGGAACGAGCAGTACTTC.

The chain is built from TRBV5-6 and TRBJ2-7; D perhaps matches TRBD1 (6 bases). CDR3 length: 14 amino acids. V lost 4 bases, J lost 9 bases, and 20 bases lay in between. Germline V CDR1 and CDR2: SGHDT, YYEEEE. The CDR3 loop is CASSPDSSESMQYF. Here the CDR3 DNA reads TGTGCCAGCAGCCCGGACAGCAGTGAGAGCATGCAGTACTTC.

The chain recombines TRBV4-1 with TRBJ1-4; D unclear. Germline V CDR1 and CDR2: MGHRA, YSYEKL. Between the trimmed V and J ends, which lost 4 bases and 5 bases, there was a span of 14 bases. The CDR3 is 15 residues long. The CDR3 is CASSPLEGLNEKLFF. The CDR3 DNA reads as TGCGCCAGCAGCCCGCTAGAAGGACTCAATGAAAAACTGTTTTTT.